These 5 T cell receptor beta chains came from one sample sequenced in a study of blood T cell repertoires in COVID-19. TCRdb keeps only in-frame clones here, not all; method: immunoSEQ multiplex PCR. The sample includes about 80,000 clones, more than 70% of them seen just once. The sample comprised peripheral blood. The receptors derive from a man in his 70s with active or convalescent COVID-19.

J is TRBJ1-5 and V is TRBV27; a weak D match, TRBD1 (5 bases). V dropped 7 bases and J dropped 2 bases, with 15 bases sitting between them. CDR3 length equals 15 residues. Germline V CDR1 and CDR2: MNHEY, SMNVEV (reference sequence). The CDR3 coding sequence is TGTGCCAGCACCCGAACCTGGGGGGGCAATCAGCCCCAGCATTTT. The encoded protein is CASTRTWGGNQPQHF.

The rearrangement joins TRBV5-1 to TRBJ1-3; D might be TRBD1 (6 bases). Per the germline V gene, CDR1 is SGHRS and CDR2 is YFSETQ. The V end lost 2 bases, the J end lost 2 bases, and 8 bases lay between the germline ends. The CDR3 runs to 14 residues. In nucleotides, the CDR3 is TGCGCCAGCAGCTTAGGGGGTCCTGGAAACACCATATATTTT. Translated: CASSLGGPGNTIYF.

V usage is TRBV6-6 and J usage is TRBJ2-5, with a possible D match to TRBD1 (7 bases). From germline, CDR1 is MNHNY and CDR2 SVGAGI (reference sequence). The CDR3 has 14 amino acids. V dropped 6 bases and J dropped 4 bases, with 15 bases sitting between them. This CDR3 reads CASSSGGLRETQYF. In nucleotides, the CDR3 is TGTGCCAGCAGCTCAGGGGGGCTCCGAGAGACCCAGTACTTC.

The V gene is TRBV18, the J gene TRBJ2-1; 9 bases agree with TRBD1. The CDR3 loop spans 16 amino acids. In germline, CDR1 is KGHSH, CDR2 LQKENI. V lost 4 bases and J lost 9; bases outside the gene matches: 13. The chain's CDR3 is CASSRRTGVGEGEQFF. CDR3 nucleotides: TGTGCCAGCTCACGACGGACAGGGGTGGGTGAGGGTGAGCAGTTCTTC.

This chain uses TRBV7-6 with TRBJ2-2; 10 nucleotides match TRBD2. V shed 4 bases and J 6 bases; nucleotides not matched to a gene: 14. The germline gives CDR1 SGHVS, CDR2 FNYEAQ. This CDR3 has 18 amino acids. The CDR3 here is CASSYLQAGGPLAGELFF. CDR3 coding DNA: TGTGCCAGCAGCTACCTCCAAGCGGGGGGGCCTTTGGCCGGGGAGCTGTTTTTT. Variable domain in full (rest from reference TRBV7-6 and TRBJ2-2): GAGVSQSPRYKVTKRGQDVALRCDPISGHVSLYWYRQALGQGPEFLTYFNYEAQQDKSGLPNDRFSAERPEGSISTLTIQRTEQRDSAMYRCASSYLQAGGPLAGELFFGEGSRLTVL.